This T cell receptor beta chain comes out of a study of Ad26.COV2.S vaccination and SARS-CoV-2 variants. Findings and caveats of the study: After vaccination, reports described spike-specific CD8+ and CD4+ T cell responses as showing substantial breadth. Measurements of TCR breadth and depth may have given underestimates of the total T cell responses. Spike-specific TCR breadth ran higher among vaccine recipients than placebo recipients. Non-spike TCR breadth showed similarity between vaccine and placebo recipients.

Clones were sequenced by immunoSEQ multiplex PCR, and TCRdb holds only the in-frame ones, with some missing. The sample lists tens of thousands of clones, around 83% occurring once. V gave up 6 bases and J gave up 6 bases; unmatched junction bases: 3. The germline V gene encodes CDR1 DFQATT and CDR2 SNEGSKA (reference sequence). This CDR3 has 11 amino acids. Turning to this clone: As yet, its antigen is unknown.

The sequence was collected from a human donor who had recovered from COVID-19. The rearrangement joins TRBV20-1 to TRBJ2-3, with 7 bases lining up with TRBD1. This sample comprised peripheral blood, obtained after recovery from COVID-19. DNA of the CDR3: TGCAGTGCGATACAGGGGGATACGCAGTATTTT. Amino acid sequence: CSAIQGDTQYF.